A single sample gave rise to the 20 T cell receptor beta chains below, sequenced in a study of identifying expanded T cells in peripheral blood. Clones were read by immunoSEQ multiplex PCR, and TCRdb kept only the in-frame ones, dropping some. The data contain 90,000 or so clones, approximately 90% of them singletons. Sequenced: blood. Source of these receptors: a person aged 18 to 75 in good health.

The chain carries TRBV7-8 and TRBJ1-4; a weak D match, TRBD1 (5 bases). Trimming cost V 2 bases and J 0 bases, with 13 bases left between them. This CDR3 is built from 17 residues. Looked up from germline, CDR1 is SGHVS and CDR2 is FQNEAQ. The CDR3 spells CASSLIPTGATNEKLFF. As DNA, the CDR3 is TGTGCCAGCAGCTTAATCCCGACGGGGGCAACTAATGAAAAACTGTTTTTT. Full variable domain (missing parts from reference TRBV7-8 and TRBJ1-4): GAGVSQSPRYKVAKRGQDVALRCDPISGHVSLFWYQQALGQGPEFLTYFQNEAQLDKSGLPSDRFFAERPEGSVSTLKIQRTQQEDSAVYLCASSLIPTGATNEKLFFGSGTQLSVL.

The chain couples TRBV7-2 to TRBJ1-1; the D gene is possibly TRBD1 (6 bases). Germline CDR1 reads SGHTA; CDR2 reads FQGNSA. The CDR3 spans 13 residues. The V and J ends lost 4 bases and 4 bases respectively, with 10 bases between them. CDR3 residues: CASSSTGSTEAFF. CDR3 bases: TGTGCCAGCAGCTCAACAGGGAGCACTGAAGCTTTCTTT.

CDR3 sequence: CASNKDRGDGQPQHF. The CDR3 coding sequence is TGTGCCAGTAATAAGGACAGGGGGGACGGTCAGCCCCAGCATTTT. V gene TRBV19 combines with J gene TRBJ1-5; 10 nucleotides match TRBD1. With 7 bases clipped from V and 6 bases from J, the junction kept 9 bases outside the gene matches. The CDR3 length is 15 residues. The V gene's germline CDR1 is LNHDA and CDR2 SQIVND (reference sequence).

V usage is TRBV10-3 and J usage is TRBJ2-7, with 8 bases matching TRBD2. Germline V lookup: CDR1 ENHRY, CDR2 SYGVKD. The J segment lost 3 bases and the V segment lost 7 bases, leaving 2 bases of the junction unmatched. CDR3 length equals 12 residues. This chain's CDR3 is CAIKGLVYEQYF. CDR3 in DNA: TGTGCCATCAAGGGACTAGTCTACGAGCAGTACTTC.

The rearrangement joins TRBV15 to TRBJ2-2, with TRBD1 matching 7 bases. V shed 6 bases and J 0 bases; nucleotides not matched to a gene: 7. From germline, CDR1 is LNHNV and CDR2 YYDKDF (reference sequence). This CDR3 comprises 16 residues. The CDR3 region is CATRKLTGANTGELFF. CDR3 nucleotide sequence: TGTGCCACCAGAAAACTAACAGGGGCGAACACCGGGGAGCTGTTTTTT.

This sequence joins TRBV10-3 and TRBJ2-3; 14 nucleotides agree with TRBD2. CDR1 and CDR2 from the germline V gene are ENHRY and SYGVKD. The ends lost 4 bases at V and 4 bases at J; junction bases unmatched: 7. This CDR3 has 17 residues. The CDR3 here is CAISGRLAGGPADTQYF. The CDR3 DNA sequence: TGTGCCATCAGTGGACGACTAGCGGGGGGGCCCGCAGATACGCAGTATTTT.

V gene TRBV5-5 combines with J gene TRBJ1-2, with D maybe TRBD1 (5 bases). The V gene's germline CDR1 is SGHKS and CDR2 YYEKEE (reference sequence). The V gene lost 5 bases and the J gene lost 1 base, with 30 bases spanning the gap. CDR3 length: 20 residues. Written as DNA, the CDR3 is TGTGCCAGCAGGAAGGAGGTGGTGGGCCCCAGGGTTGGGCGTAACTATGGCTACACCTTC. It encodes CASRKEVVGPRVGRNYGYTF.

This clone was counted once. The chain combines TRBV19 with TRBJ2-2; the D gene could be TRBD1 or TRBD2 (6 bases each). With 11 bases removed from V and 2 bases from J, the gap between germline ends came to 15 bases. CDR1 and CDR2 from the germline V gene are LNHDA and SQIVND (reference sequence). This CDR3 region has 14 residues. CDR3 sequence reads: CAGGQVINTGELFF. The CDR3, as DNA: TGTGCCGGGGGGCAGGTAATAAACACCGGGGAGCTGTTTTTT.

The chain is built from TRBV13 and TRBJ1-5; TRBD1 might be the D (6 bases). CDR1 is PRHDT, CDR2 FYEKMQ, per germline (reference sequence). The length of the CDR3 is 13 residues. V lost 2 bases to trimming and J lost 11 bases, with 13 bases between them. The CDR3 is CASSLTGQGSQHF. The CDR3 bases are TGTGCCAGCAGCTTAACGGGGCAGGGGTCCCAGCATTTT.

The CDR3 nucleotides read TGTGCCAGCAGCACCAGGGCCGGTGTCGGCGAGCAGTACTTC. This translates into CASSTRAGVGEQYF. The chain has TRBV28 and TRBJ2-7, with D perhaps TRBD1 (5 bases). The germline CDR1 and CDR2 sequences are MDHEN and SYDVKM. CDR3 length: 14 residues. V was clipped by 6 bases and J by 6 bases, with 18 bases between them.

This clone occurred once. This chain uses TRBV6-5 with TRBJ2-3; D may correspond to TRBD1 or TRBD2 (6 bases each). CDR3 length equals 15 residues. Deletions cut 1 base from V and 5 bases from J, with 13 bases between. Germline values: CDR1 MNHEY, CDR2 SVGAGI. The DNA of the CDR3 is TGTGCCAGCAGTTACTTTGGGGGGCGCGGAGATACGCAGTATTTT. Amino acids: CASSYFGGRGDTQYF.

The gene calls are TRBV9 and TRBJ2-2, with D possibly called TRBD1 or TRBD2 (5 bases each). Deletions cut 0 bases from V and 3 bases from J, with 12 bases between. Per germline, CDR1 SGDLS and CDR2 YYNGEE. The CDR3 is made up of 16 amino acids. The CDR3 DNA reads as TGTGCCAGCAGCGTAGCTCCAGGGCGGGACACCGGGGAGCTGTTTTTT. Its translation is CASSVAPGRDTGELFF.

The CDR3 loop reads CASSESALTGTEAFF. CDR3 DNA: TGCGCCAGCAGTGAGTCTGCCCTAACGGGCACTGAAGCTTTCTTT. The chain links TRBV10-2 to TRBJ1-1; D is undetermined. The V end was cut by 0 bases, the J end by 4 bases, with 12 bases between. The CDR3 sequence is 15 residues long. The germline CDR1 and CDR2 sequences are WSHSY and SAAADI.

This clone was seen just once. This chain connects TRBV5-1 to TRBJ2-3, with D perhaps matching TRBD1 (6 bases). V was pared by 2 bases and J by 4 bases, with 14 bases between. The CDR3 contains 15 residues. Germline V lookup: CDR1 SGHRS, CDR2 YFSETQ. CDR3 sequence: CASSFGPGAPDTQYF. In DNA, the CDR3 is TGCGCCAGCAGCTTTGGCCCAGGGGCCCCAGATACGCAGTATTTT.

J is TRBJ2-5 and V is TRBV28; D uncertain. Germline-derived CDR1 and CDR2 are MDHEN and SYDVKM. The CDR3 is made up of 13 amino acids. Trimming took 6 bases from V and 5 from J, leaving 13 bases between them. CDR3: CASRALSWETQYF. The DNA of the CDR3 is TGTGCCAGCAGGGCCCTTTCGTGGGAGACCCAGTACTTC.

In DNA form, the CDR3 reads TGTGCCAGCAGACCGGGACAGGGAGCCTACGAGCAGTACTTC. Residues: CASRPGQGAYEQYF. V gene TRBV5-6 combines with J gene TRBJ2-7; 9 nucleotides line up with TRBD1. With 5 bases clipped from V and 2 bases from J, the junction kept 5 bases outside the gene matches. This CDR3 spans 14 amino acids. Germline-derived CDR1 and CDR2 are SGHDT and YYEEEE.

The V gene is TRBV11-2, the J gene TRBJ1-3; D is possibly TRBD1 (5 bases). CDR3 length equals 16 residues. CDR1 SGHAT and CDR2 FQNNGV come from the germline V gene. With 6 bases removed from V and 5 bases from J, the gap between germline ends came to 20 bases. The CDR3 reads CASSRGGRDERNTIYF. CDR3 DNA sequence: TGTGCCAGCAGTCGCGGGGGTAGGGACGAGAGAAACACCATATATTTT.

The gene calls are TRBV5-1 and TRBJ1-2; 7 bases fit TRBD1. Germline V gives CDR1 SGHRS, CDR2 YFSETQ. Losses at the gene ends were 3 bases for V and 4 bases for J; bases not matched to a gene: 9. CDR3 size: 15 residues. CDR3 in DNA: TGCGCCAGCAGCTATACCGGACAGGCGGGCTATGGCTACACCTTC. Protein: CASSYTGQAGYGYTF.

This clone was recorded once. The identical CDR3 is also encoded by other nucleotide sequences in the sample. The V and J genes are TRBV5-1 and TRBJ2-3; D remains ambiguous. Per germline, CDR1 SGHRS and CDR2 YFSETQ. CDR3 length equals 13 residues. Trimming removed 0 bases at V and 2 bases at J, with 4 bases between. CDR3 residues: CASSLGPTDTQYF. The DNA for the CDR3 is TGCGCCAGCAGCTTGGGCCCCACAGATACGCAGTATTTT.

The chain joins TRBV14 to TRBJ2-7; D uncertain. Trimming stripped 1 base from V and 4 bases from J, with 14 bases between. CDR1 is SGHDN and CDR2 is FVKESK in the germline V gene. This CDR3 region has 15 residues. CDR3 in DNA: TGTGCCAGCAGCCAAGTTACGGGTAACGAATACGAGCAGTACTTC. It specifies CASSQVTGNEYEQYF. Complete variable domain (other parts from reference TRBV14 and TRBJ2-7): EAGVTQFPSHSVIEKGQTVTLRCDPISGHDNLYWYRRVMGKEIKFLLHFVKESKQDESGMPNNRFLAERTGGTYSTLKVQPAELEDSGVYFCASSQVTGNEYEQYFGPGTRLTVT.